This T cell receptor (beta chain) was captured in a study of T cell responses to AZD1222 COVID-19 vaccine. Note on this clone: Its antigen is currently unknown.

Study-level findings and limits: Vaccination with two AZD1222 doses was followed by a rise in Spike-specific TCR breadth and depth. In all cases, repertoires were sampled only after the peak T cell response. Among AZD1222 vaccinees, only six or seven were seropositive at baseline.

Assay: immunoSEQ multiplex PCR; the TCRdb copy retains only in-frame clones and omits some. The sample has about 120,000 clones, 75% to 90% seen once. The sequence was obtained from an adult in good health. Sample: peripheral blood, taken on day 0 of AZD1222 vaccination.

In DNA, the CDR3 is TGTGCCTGGAGTGTACTGGCGGGCCGGGGGGAGACCCAGTACTTC. It translates to CAWSVLAGRGETQYF. The genes are TRBV30 and TRBJ2-5, with D maybe TRBD2 (6 bases). V gave up 0 bases and J gave up 5 bases, with 16 bases separating them. The CDR3 spans 15 residues. Germline lookup yields CDR1 GTSNPN and CDR2 SVGIG (reference sequence).